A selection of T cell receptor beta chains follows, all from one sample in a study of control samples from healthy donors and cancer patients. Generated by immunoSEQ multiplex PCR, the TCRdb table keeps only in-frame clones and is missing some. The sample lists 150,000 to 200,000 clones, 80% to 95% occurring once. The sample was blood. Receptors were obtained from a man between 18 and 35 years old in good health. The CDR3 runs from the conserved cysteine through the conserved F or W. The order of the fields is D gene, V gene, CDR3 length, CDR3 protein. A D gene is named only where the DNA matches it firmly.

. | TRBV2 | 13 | CASRPGVNYEQYF
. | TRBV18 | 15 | CASSRSRGLAGELFF
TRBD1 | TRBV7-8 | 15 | CASSLNRGLTDTQYF
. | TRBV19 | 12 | CASGRGVGELFF
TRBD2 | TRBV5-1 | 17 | CASSLDPLAGGRETQYF
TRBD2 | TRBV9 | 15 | CASSVGGALSYEQYF
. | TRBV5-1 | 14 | CASSLLGEATEAFF
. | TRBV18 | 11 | CASSSQNTIYF
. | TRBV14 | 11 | CASSQSLVRYF
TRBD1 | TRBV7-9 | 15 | CASSPVGGNTGELFF
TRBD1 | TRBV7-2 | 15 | CASSSRDRPRAEAFF
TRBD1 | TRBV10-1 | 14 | CASRQGRTTGELFF
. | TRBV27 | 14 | CASSATDAKNIQYF
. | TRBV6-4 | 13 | CASSVSSQETQYF
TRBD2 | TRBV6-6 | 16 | CASWVGSGGGTDTQYF
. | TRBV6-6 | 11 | CACSMTGEAFF
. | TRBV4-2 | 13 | CASSQVRGEEQYF
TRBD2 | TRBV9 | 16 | CASSVGGRGASYEQYF
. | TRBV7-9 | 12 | CASSLNQETQYF
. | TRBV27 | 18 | CASSLEQGGTGSNQPQHF
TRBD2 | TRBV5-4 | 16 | CASSLSSGGPQETQYF
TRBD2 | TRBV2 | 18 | CASRPGLAGGSSYNEQFF
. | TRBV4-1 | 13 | CASSLQEDYGYTF
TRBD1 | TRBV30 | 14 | CAWSVGTGEYGYTF
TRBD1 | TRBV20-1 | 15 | CSASRTGGFYNEQFF
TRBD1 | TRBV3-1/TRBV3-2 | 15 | CASSQWAGGIDEQFF
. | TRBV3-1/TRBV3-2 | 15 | CASSQAVDRGEKLFF
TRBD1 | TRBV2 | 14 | CASSADRVDYGYTF
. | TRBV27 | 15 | CASSYIYSGANVLTF
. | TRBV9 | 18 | CASSVAVRSGFGANVLTF
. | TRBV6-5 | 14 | CASSYNGASYGYTF
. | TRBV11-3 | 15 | CASSRGGQGNTEAFF
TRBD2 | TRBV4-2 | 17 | CASSQDTAGGIYNEQFF
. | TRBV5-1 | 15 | CASSLEGIAKNIQYF
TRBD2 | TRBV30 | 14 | CAWRGLAGGNEQFF
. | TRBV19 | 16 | CASSLGPIRIGNTIYF
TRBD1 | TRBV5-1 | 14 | CASSPPGQYTEAFF
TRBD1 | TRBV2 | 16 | CASSSLDRVIWYEQYF
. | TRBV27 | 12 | CASSPLDNEQFF
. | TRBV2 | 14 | CASSEAPITDTQYF
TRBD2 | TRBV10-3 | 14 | CATLAGASTDTQYF
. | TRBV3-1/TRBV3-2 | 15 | CASSQEGAGAAEAFF
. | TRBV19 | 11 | CASSSLGTQYF
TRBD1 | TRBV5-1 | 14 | CASSLNRGGDTQYF
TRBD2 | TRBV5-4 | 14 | CASTRGGSYNEQFF
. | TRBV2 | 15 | CASKKGESSYNEQFF
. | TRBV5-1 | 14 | CASSLGDGSYEQYF
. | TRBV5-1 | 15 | CASSSLGHMNTEAFF
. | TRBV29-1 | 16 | CSVSPDGQGTFNEQFF
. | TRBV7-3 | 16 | CASSLSYDRPTDTQYF
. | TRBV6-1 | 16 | CASSELLGGGLAEQYF
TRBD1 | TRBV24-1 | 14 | CATSERDRGCEQYF
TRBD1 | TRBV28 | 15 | CASSLNRGVEQPQHF
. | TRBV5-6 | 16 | CASSSAGTKDNQPQHF
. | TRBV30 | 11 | CAWRNNSPLHF
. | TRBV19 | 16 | CASSIYLEGGPNEQFF
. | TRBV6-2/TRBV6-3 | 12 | CASSYMNTEAFF
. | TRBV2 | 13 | CASSDGAGYEQYF
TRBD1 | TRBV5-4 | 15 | CASSTDRGHSSPLHF